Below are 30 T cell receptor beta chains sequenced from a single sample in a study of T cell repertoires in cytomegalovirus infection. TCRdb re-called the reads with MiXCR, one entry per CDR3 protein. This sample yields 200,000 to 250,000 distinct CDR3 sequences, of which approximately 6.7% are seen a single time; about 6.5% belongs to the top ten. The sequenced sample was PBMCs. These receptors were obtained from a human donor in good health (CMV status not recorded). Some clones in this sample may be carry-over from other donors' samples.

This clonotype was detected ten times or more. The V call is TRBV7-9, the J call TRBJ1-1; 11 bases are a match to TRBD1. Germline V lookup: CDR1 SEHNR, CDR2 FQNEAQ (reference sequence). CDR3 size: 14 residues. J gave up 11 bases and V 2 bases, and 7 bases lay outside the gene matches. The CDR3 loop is CASSLRGQGVRAFF. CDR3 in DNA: TGTGCCAGCAGCTTAAGGGGACAGGGGGTGCGTGCTTTCTTT.

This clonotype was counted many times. CDR3 bases: TGTGCCAGCAGGTCGGGTCCCCTTTTGAAACTGTTTTTT. Translated, it gives CASRSGPLLKLFF. V and J are TRBV28 and TRBJ1-4; D ambiguous. CDR3 length: 13 residues. The V and J ends lost 6 bases and 11 bases respectively, with 16 bases between them. The germline CDR1 and CDR2 sequences are MDHEN and SYDVKM.

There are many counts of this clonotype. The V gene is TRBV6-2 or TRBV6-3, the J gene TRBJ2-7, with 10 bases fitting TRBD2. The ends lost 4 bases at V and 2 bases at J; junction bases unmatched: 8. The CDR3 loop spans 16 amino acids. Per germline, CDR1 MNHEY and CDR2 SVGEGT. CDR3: CASSLAGGRQTYEQYF. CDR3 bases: TGTGCCAGCAGTTTAGCGGGGGGACGGCAGACCTACGAGCAGTACTTC.

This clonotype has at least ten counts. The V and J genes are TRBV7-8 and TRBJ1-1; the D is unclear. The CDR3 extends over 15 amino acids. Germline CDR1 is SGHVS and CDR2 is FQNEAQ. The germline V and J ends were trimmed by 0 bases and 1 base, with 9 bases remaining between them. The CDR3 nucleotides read TGTGCCAGCAGCTTAGCGGTACTCCGGAACACTGAAGCTTTCTTT. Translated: CASSLAVLRNTEAFF.

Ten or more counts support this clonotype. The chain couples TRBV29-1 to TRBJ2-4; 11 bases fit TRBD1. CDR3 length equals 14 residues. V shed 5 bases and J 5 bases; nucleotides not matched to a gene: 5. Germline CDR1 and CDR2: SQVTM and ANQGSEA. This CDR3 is CSVTGTGGENIQYF. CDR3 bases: TGCAGCGTTACCGGGACAGGGGGAGAAAACATTCAGTACTTC. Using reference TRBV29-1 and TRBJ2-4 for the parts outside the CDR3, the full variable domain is SAVISQKPSRDICQRGTSLTIQCQVDSQVTMMFWYRQQPGQSLTLIATANQGSEATYESGFVIDKFPISRPNLTFSTLTVSNMSPEDSSIYLCSVTGTGGENIQYFGAGTRLSVL.

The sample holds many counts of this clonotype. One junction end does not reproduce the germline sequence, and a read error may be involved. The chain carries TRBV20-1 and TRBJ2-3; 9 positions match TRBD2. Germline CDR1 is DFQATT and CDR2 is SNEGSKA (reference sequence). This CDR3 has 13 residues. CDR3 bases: TGCAGTGCTAGGCTCGGCGGGGGGGCTCTTGAGTCTTTT. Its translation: CSARLGGGALESF.

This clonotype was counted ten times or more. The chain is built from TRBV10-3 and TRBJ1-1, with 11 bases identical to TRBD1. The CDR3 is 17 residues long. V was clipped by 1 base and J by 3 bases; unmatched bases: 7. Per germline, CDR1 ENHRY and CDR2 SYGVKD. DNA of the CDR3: TGTGCCATCAGTGAGTATGGACAGGGGGCTATGGACACTGAAGCTTTCTTT. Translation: CAISEYGQGAMDTEAFF.

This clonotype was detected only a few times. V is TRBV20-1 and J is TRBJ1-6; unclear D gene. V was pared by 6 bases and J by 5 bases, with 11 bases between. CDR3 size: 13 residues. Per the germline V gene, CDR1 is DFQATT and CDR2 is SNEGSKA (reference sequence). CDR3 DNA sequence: TGCAGTGCCAACGACGTTAATAATTCACCCCTCCACTTT. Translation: CSANDVNNSPLHF.

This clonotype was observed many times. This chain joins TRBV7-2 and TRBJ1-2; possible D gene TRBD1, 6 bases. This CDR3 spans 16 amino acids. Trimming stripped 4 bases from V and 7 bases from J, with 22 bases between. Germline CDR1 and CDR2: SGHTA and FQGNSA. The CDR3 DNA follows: TGTGCCAGCAGCTCCCTGGCGTGGGACAAACAAGCTGGCTACACCTTC. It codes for CASSSLAWDKQAGYTF.

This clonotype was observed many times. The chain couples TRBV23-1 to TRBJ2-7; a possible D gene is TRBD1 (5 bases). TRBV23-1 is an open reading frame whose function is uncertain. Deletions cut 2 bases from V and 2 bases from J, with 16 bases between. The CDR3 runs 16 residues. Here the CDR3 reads CASSQKNRTTAYEQYF. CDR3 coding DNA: TGCGCCAGCAGTCAAAAAAACCGGACAACAGCCTACGAGCAGTACTTC.

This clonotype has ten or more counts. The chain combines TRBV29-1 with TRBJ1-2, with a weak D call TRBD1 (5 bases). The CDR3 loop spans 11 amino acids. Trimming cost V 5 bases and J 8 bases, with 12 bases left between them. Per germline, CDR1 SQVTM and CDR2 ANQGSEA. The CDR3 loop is CSVKGEGGYTF. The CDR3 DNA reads TGCAGCGTTAAGGGCGAGGGGGGCTACACCTTC.

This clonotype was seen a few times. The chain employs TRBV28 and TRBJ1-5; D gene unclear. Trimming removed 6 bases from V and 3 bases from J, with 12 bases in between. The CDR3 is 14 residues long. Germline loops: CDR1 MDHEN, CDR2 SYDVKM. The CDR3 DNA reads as TGTGCCAGCAGCTCGCTACGAGCCAATCAGCCCCAGCATTTT. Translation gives CASSSLRANQPQHF.

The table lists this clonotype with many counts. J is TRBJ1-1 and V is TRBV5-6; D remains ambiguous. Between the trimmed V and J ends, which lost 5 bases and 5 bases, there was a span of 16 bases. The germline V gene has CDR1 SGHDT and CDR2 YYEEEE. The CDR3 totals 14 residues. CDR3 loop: CASSLGSLGTEAFF. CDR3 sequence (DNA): TGTGCCAGCAGTCTCGGATCCTTAGGGACTGAAGCTTTCTTT.

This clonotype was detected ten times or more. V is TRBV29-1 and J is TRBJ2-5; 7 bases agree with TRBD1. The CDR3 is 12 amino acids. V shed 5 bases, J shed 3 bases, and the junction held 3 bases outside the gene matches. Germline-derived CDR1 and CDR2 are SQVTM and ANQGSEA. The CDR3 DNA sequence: TGCAGCGTTAATACAGGGGAAGAGACCCAGTACTTC. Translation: CSVNTGEETQYF.

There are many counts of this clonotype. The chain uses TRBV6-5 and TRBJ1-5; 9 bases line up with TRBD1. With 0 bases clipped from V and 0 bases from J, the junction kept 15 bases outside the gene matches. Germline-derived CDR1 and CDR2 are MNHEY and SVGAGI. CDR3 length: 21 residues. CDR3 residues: CASSYSGPSGTGMYSNQPQHF. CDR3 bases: TGTGCCAGCAGTTACTCGGGTCCGAGCGGGACAGGGATGTATAGCAATCAGCCCCAGCATTTT.

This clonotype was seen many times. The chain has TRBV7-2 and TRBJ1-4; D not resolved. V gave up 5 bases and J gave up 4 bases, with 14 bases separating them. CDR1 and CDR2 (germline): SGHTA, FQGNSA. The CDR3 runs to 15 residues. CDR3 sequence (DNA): TGTGCCAGCAGCCCCACGCGGGGAATTAATGAAAAACTGTTTTTT. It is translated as CASSPTRGINEKLFF.

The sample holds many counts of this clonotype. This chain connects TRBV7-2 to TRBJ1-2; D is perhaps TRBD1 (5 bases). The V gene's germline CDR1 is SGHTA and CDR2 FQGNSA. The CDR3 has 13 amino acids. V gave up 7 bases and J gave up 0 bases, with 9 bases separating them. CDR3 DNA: TGTGCCAGCAACCTACAGGCTAACTATGGCTACACCTTC. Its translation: CASNLQANYGYTF.

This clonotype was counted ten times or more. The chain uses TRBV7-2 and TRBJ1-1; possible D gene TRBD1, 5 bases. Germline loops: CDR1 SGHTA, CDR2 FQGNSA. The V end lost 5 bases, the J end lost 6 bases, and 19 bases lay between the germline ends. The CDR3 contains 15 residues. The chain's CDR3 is CASSTFKPGLSEAFF. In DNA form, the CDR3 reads TGTGCCAGCAGCACTTTTAAACCAGGGCTGTCTGAAGCTTTCTTT.

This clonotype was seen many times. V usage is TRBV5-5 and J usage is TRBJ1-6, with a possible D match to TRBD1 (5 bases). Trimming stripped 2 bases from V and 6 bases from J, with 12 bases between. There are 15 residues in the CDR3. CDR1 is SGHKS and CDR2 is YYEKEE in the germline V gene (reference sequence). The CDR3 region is CASSLWEGVNSPLHF. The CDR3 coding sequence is TGTGCCAGCAGCTTATGGGAAGGGGTTAATTCACCCCTCCACTTT.

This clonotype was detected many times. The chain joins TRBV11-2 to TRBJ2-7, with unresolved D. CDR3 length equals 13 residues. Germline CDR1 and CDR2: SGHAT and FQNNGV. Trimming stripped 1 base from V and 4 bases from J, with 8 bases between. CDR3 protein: CASSLVSLYEQYF. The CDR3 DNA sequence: TGTGCCAGCAGCTTAGTCAGTTTGTACGAGCAGTACTTC.

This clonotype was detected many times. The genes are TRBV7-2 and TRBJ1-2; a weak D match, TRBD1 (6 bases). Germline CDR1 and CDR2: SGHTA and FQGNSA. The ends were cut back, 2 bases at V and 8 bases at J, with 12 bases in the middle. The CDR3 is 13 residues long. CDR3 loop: CASSLTGFGGYTF. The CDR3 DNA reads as TGTGCCAGCAGCTTAACAGGGTTCGGCGGCTACACCTTC.

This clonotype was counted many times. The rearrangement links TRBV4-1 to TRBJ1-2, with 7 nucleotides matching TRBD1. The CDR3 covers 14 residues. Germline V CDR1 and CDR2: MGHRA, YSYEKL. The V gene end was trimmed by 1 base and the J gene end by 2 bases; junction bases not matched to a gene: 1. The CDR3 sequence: CASSQATGNYGYTF. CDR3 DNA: TGCGCCAGCAGCCAAGCGACAGGGAACTATGGCTACACCTTC.

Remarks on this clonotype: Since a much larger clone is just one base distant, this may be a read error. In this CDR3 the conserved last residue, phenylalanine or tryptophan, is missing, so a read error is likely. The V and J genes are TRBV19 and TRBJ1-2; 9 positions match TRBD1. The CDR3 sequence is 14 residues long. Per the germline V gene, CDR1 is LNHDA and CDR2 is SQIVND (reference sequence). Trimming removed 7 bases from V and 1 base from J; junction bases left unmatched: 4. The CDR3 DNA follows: TGTGCCAGTACCAAGGACAGGGGTAACTATGGCTACACCTCC. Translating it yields CASTKDRGNYGYTS.

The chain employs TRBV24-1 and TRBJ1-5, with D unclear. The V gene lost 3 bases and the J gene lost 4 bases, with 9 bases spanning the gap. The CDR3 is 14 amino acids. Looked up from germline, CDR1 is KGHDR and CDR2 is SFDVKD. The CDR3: CATSDGPGNQPQHF. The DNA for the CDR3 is TGTGCCACCAGTGATGGTCCCGGGAATCAGCCCCAGCATTTT.

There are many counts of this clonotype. CDR3 residues: CASRDRAGQPQHF. CDR3 DNA sequence: TGTGCCAGCAGGGACAGGGCAGGTCAGCCCCAGCATTTT. The rearrangement uses TRBV28 and TRBJ1-5, with 8 bases fitting TRBD1. The CDR3 is made up of 13 amino acids. V lost 6 bases, J lost 6 bases, and 4 bases stayed unmatched. Germline V gene data show CDR1 as MDHEN and CDR2 as SYDVKM.

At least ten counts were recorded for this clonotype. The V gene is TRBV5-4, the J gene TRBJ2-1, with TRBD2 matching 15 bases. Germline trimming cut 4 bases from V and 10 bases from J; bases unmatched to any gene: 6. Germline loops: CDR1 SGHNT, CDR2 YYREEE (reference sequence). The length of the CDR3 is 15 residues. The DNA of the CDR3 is TGTGCCAGCAGCCGGACTAGCGGGGGGGCCCGAGAGCAGTTCTTC. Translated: CASSRTSGGAREQFF.

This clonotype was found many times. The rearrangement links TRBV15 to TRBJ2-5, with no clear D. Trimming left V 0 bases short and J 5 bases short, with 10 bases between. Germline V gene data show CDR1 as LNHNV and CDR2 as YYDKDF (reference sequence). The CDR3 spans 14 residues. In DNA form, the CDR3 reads TGTGCCACCAGCAGAGAGGCGAGAAGGGAGACCCAGTACTTC. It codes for CATSREARRETQYF.

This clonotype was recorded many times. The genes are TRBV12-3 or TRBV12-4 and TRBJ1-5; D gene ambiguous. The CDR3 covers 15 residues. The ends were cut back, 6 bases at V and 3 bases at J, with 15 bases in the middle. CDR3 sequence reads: CASRYGRLDNQPQHF. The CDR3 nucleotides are TGTGCCAGCAGGTACGGACGGTTAGACAATCAGCCCCAGCATTTT.

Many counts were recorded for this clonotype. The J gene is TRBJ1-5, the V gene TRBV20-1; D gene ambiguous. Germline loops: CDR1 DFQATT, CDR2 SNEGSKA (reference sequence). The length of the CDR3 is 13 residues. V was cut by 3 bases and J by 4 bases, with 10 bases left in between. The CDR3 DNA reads TGCAGTGCTAGTTTGGCGGAGAATCAGCCCCAGCATTTT. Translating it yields CSASLAENQPQHF.

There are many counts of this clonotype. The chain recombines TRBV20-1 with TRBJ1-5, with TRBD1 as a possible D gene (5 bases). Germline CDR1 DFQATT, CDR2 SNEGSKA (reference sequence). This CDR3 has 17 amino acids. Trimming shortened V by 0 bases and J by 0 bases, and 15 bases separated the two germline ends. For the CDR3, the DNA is TGCAGTGCTAGAGATCCGGAGGCAGGGAATAGCAATCAGCCCCAGCATTTT. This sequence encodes CSARDPEAGNSNQPQHF.